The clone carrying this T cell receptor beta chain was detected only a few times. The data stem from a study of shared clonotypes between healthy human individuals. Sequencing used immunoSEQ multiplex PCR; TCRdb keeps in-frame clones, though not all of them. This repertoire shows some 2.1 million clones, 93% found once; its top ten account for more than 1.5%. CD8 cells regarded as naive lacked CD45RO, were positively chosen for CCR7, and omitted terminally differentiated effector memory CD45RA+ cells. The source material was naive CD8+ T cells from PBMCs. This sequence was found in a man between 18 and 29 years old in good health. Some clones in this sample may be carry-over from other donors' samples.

The CDR3 loop reads CATSGTGTGNQPQHF. The CDR3, as DNA: TGTGCCACCAGCGGGACTGGGACAGGCAATCAGCCCCAGCATTTT. The V call is TRBV15, the J call TRBJ1-5; 7 nucleotides match TRBD1. Germline CDR1 reads LNHNV; CDR2 reads YYDKDF (reference sequence). Losses at the gene ends were 5 bases for V and 2 bases for J; bases not matched to a gene: 6. The CDR3 is 15 residues long. The entire variable domain, with the rest obtained from reference TRBV15 and TRBJ1-5, is as follows: DAMVIQNPRYQVTQFGKPVTLSCSQTLNHNVMYWYQQKSSQAPKLLFHYYDKDFNNEADTPDNFQSRRPNTSFCFLDIRSPGLGDTAMYLCATSGTGTGNQPQHFGDGTRLSIL.